The clone carrying this TCR beta chain was detected many times. This specimen comes from a study of CD8+CD57+ T cells in acquired aplastic anemia. Study details: Sorted CD4+ and CD8+ cells yielded approximately 3.4 ug of DNA on average. CD4+ reads averaged around 10 million in healthy donors.

CDR3 length equals 14 residues. Trimming took 6 bases from V and 1 from J, leaving 13 bases between them. CDR1 and CDR2 (germline): SGHDT, YYEEEE. TCR beta VDJ and CDR3 profiling used genomic DNA as template. Via MiXCR, TCRdb re-called the reads, giving one row per CDR3 protein. The sample has about 400,000 distinct CDR3 sequences, 65% to 80% seen once. The sequencing input was sorted CD4+, CD8+, or CD8+CD57+ T cells (not recorded which) from PBMCs. This chain uses TRBV5-6 with TRBJ1-1, with TRBD1 as a possible D gene (6 bases). This receptor was identified in a human donor in good health, serving as a control. This CDR3 is CASNNYRANTEAFF. DNA for the CDR3: TGTGCCAGCAACAACTACAGGGCGAACACTGAAGCTTTCTTT.